These 19 T cell receptor beta chains originate from one sample sequenced in a study of T cell repertoires in cytomegalovirus infection. In TCRdb, the reads were re-called with MiXCR into one record per CDR3 protein. Among 900,000 to 950,000 distinct CDR3 sequences, roughly a third were seen once, and the ten largest hold around an eighth. Their antigen targets remain unknown. Material: cultured CD8+ T cells from PBMCs, obtained from culture after CMV antigen stimulation. The source is a human donor in good health (CMV status not recorded). Some clones in this sample may be carry-over from other donors' samples.

The chain carries TRBV19 and TRBJ1-1; D is perhaps TRBD1 (5 bases). Trimming took 7 bases from V and 5 from J, leaving 14 bases between them. The CDR3 runs to 13 residues. Germline assignment: CDR1 LNHDA and CDR2 SQIVND (reference sequence). CDR3: CASTPWGLTEAFF. The CDR3 bases are TGTGCCAGTACTCCCTGGGGCCTTACTGAAGCTTTCTTT.

The V and J genes are TRBV4-1 and TRBJ2-5, with a possible D match to TRBD1 (5 bases). CDR1 MGHRA and CDR2 YSYEKL come from the germline V gene. The CDR3 loop spans 18 amino acids. V shed 0 bases and J shed 0 bases, with 17 bases lying between them. The CDR3 spells CASSQDTPGQGYQETQYF. Here the CDR3 DNA reads TGCGCCAGCAGCCAAGATACCCCTGGCCAGGGATACCAAGAGACCCAGTACTTC.

This clonotype turned up a few times. The chain couples TRBV6-1 to TRBJ1-1; tentative D call: TRBD1 (5 bases). V was pared by 7 bases and J by 3 bases, with 12 bases between. Germline V gene lookup returns CDR1 MNHNS and CDR2 SASEGT. CDR3 length equals 13 residues. The CDR3 spells CASNTQGDTEAFF. The CDR3 coding sequence is TGTGCCAGCAATACGCAGGGAGACACTGAAGCTTTCTTT.

This clonotype was recorded a few times. The rearrangement joins TRBV7-2 to TRBJ1-5; D call uncertain. The CDR3 loop spans 14 amino acids. V lost 5 bases and J 0 bases, leaving 8 bases between the germline ends. Germline CDR1 is SGHTA and CDR2 is FQGNSA. The DNA of the CDR3 is TGTGCCAGCAGCGACCCAGGTAGCAATCAGCCCCAGCATTTT. Its translation: CASSDPGSNQPQHF.

Regarding this clonotype: Possible read error: a much larger clone is one base away. The rearrangement uses TRBV6-5 and TRBJ2-1, with D possibly TRBD1 on 5 matching bases. CDR1 MNHEY and CDR2 SVGAGI come from the germline V gene. The CDR3 totals 16 residues. V lost 0 bases, J lost 1 base, and 10 bases lay in between. CDR3 in DNA: TGTGCCAGCAGTTACTCGAACAAGGGGTCCTACAATGAGCAGTTCTTC. Its translation is CASSYSNKGSYNEQFF.

The genes are TRBV19 and TRBJ1-5, with a weak D call TRBD1 (6 bases). Trimming took off 2 bases at V and 3 bases at J, with 14 bases between the two ends. Germline V lookup: CDR1 LNHDA, CDR2 SQIVND (reference sequence). This CDR3 contains 16 residues. CDR3 region: CASSIWGAVDNQPQHF. The CDR3 bases are TGTGCCAGTAGTATATGGGGGGCGGTCGACAATCAGCCCCAGCATTTT.

The CDR3 protein is CASSLALVKGTANEQFF. In nucleotides, the CDR3 is TGCGCCAGCAGCTTAGCCTTGGTGAAGGGGACCGCCAATGAGCAGTTCTTC. The chain uses TRBV5-1 and TRBJ2-1; D tentatively fits TRBD1 or TRBD2 (5 bases each). The CDR3 has 17 residues. Germline-derived CDR1 and CDR2 are SGHRS and YFSETQ. Trimming left V 2 bases short and J 6 bases short, with 21 bases between.

Worth noting for this clonotype: A single base separates this from a much larger clone, so it may be a read error. This chain links TRBV7-2 with TRBJ1-2; 9 bases are shared with TRBD1. CDR1 SGHTA and CDR2 FQGNSA come from the germline V gene. There are 14 residues in the CDR3. Trimming removed 10 bases from V and 9 bases from J; junction bases left unmatched: 15. CDR3 DNA: TGTGCCAACAGTCCTCGGGACAGGGTTATAAGCTACACCTTC. Amino acids: CANSPRDRVISYTF.

The gene calls are TRBV4-3 and TRBJ2-1; D may be TRBD2 (5 bases). The CDR3 is 14 amino acids. Germline values: CDR1 LGHNA, CDR2 YSLEER. V was pared by 0 bases and J by 3 bases, with 6 bases between. As DNA, the CDR3 is TGCGCCAGCAGCCAAGATCGGGACTACAATGAGCAGTTCTTC. Protein sequence: CASSQDRDYNEQFF.

The rearrangement uses TRBV10-3 and TRBJ1-3, with 7 bases that match TRBD1. The CDR3 loop spans 16 amino acids. Trimming removed 8 bases from V and 4 bases from J; junction bases left unmatched: 14. Germline V gives CDR1 ENHRY, CDR2 SYGVKD. The CDR3 DNA reads as TGTGCCATCGGCGAAACGAAACAGGGGCCGGGAAACACCATATATTTT. Translating gives CAIGETKQGPGNTIYF.

The chain recombines TRBV5-6 with TRBJ2-7; TRBD2 is a possible D gene (5 bases). This CDR3 has 16 residues. With 4 bases removed from V and 2 bases from J, the gap between germline ends came to 19 bases. Germline V gene data show CDR1 as SGHDT and CDR2 as YYEEEE. The CDR3 nucleotides are TGTGCCAGCAGCCCCGAACAGCGAAACGGGGCCTACGAGCAGTACTTC. It encodes CASSPEQRNGAYEQYF.

The V gene is TRBV4-1, the J gene TRBJ1-1; a possible D gene is TRBD1 (5 bases). The CDR3 consists of 14 residues. Germline V gene data show CDR1 as MGHRA and CDR2 as YSYEKL. V was clipped by 0 bases and J by 8 bases, with 13 bases between them. DNA of the CDR3: TGCGCCAGCAGCCAAGATAAGGGGCTGGGCGAAGCTTTCTTT. Translation: CASSQDKGLGEAFF.

This clonotype was counted many times. This chain connects TRBV7-2 to TRBJ1-6, with D hard to call. There are 15 residues in the CDR3. In germline, CDR1 is SGHTA, CDR2 FQGNSA. With 5 bases removed from V and 5 bases from J, the gap between germline ends came to 13 bases. CDR3 in amino acids: CASSPRTVDNSPLHF. The CDR3, as DNA: TGTGCCAGCAGCCCACGGACCGTGGATAATTCACCCCTCCACTTT.

In this sample, this clonotype turned up once. The CDR3 protein is CAISNWGAGATNEKLFF. DNA of the CDR3: TGTGCCATCAGTAATTGGGGGGCTGGCGCAACTAATGAAAAACTGTTTTTT. V is TRBV10-3 and J is TRBJ1-4; tentative D call: TRBD1 (6 bases). Trimming cost V 5 bases and J 0 bases, with 16 bases left between them. Germline V lookup: CDR1 ENHRY, CDR2 SYGVKD. This CDR3 contains 17 residues.

Regarding this clonotype: This may stem from a read error, because a much larger clone lies one nucleotide away. The chain is built from TRBV11-1 and TRBJ2-1; D tentatively reads TRBD1 or TRBD2 (5 bases each). Germline loops: CDR1 SGHAT, CDR2 FQDESV (reference sequence). There are 16 residues in the CDR3. The CDR3 DNA reads TGTGCCAACAGCTTAGCCGGGCAGGGACGTAATAATGAGCAGTTCTTC. Translating it yields CANSLAGQGRNNEQFF.

The rearrangement joins TRBV7-6 to TRBJ2-7, with D perhaps matching TRBD2 (7 bases). The germline V gene encodes CDR1 SGHVS and CDR2 FNYEAQ. CDR3 length equals 16 residues. V gave up 5 bases and J gave up 2 bases, with 19 bases separating them. The DNA of the CDR3 is TGTGCCAGCAGCCCGCTGGGGAGGGGGGCGACCTACGAGCAGTACTTC. It yields the protein CASSPLGRGATYEQYF.

There are many counts of this clonotype. The chain employs TRBV7-9 and TRBJ2-7; D unresolved. This CDR3 is 12 amino acids long. Trimming removed 5 bases at V and 4 bases at J, with 9 bases between. The germline gives CDR1 SEHNR, CDR2 FQNEAQ (reference sequence). The CDR3 reads CASSLKGYEQYF. CDR3 coding DNA: TGTGCCAGCAGCCTAAAGGGTTACGAGCAGTACTTC.

In its sample, this clonotype was seen many times. In nucleotides, the CDR3 is TGTGCCAGCAGCCTCCAGGGTCCCTACAATGAGCAGTTCTTC. It translates to CASSLQGPYNEQFF. The chain carries TRBV27 and TRBJ2-1; D may be TRBD1 (5 bases). The CDR3 runs to 14 residues. Germline-derived CDR1 and CDR2 are MNHEY and SMNVEV (reference sequence). V was cut by 6 bases and J by 2 bases, with 11 bases left in between.

This clonotype was detected ten times or more. V usage is TRBV7-6 and J usage is TRBJ2-7; 8 bases are a match to TRBD2. Germline V gene data show CDR1 as SGHVS and CDR2 as FNYEAQ. The V segment lost 5 bases and the J segment 5 bases; nucleotides outside the gene matches: 8. The length of the CDR3 is 14 residues. The CDR3 DNA reads TGTGCCAGCAGCCAGTTCAGCGGGGGAGACGAGCAGTACTTC. This gives the protein CASSQFSGGDEQYF.